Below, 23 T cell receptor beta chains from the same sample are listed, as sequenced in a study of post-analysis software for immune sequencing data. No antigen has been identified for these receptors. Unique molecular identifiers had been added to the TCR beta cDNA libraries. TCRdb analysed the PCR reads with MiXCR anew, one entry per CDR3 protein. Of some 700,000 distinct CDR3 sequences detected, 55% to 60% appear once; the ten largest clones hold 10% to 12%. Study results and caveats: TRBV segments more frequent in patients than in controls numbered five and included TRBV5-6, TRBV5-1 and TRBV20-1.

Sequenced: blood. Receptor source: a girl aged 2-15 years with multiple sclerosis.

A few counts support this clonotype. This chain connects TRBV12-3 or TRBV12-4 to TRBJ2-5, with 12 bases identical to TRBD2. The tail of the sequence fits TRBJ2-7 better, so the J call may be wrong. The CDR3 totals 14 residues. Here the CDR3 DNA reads TGTGCCAGCACCCTAGCGGGGGGGCACTACGAGCAGTACTTC. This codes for CASTLAGGHYEQYF.

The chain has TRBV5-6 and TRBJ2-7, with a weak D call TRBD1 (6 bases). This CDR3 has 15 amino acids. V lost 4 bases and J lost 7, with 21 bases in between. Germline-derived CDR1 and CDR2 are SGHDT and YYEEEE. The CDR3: CASSAHRDLWGEQYV. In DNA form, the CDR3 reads TGTGCCAGCAGCGCCCACAGGGACCTGTGGGGGGAGCAGTACGTC.

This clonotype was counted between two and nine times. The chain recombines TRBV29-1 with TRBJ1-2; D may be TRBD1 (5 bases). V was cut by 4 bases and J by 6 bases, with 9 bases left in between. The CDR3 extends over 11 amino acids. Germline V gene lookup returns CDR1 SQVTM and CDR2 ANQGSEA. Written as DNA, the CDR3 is TGCAGCGTTGGGGGGGAGAATGGCTACACCTTC. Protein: CSVGGENGYTF.

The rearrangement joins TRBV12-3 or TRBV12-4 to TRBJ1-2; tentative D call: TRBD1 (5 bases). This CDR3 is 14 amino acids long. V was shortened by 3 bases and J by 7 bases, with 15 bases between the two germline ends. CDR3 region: CASSFGGWTFGYTF. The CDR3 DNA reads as TGTGCCAGCAGTTTTGGGGGTTGGACATTTGGCTACACCTTC.

The CDR3 region has the DNA TGCAGCGTTGGAGTGGTAAAGGGTCAGCCCCAGCATTTT. Translation: CSVGVVKGQPQHF. V usage is TRBV29-1 and J usage is TRBJ1-5; no clear D gene. V lost 4 bases to trimming and J lost 6 bases, with 13 bases between them. The germline gives CDR1 SQVTM, CDR2 ANQGSEA. The CDR3 has 13 amino acids.

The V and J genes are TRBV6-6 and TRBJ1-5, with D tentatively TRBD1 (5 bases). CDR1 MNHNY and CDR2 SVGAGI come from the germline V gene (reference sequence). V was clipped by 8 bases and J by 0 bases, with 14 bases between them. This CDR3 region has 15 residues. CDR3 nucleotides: TGTGCCAGCTCCGCTGAGGGGTATAGCAATCAGCCCCAGCATTTT. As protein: CASSAEGYSNQPQHF.

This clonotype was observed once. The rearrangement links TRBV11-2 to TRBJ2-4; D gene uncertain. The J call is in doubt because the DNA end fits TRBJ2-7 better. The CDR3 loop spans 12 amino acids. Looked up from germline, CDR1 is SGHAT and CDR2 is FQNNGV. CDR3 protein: CASSIGRREQYF. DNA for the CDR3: TGTGCCAGCAGCATCGGGCGGCGCGAGCAGTACTTC.

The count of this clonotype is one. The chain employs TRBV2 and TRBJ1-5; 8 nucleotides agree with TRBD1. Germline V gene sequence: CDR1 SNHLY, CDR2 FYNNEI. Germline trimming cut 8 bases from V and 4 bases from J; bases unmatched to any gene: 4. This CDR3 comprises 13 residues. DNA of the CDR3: TGTGCCAGCGGTGGGACAGGAAATCAGCCCCAGCATTTT. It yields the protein CASGGTGNQPQHF.

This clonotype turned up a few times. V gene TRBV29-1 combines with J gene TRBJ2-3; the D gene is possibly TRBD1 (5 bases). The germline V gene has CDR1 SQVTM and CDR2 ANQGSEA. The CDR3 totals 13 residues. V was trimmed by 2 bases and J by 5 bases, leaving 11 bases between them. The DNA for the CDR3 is TGCAGCGTTGAACCAACAGGAGAAGATACGCAGTATTTT. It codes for CSVEPTGEDTQYF.

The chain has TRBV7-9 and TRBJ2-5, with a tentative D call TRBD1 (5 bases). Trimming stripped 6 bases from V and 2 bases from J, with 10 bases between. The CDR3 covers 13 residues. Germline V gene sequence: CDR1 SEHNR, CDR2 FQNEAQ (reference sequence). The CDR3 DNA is TGTGCCAGCAGGATCGGACAACAAGAGACCCAGTACTTC. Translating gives CASRIGQQETQYF.

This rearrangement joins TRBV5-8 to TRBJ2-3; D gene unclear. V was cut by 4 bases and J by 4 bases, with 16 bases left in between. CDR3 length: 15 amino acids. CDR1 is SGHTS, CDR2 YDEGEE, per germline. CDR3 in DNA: TGTGCCAGCAGCCCCTACACCAGAAGGTCAGATACGCAGTATTTT. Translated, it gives CASSPYTRRSDTQYF.

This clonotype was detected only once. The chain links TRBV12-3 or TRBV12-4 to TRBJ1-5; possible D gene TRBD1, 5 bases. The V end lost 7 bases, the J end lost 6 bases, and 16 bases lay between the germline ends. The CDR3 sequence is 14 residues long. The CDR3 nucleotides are TGTGCCAGCATGGAGGGGCGCACCGGTCAGCCCCAGCATTTT. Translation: CASMEGRTGQPQHF.

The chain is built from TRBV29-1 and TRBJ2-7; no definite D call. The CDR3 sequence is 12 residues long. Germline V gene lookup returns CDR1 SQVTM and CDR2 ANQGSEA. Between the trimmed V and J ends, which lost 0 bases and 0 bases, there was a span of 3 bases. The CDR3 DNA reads TGCAGCGTTGAAGAGGGCTCCTACGAGCAGTACTTC. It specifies CSVEEGSYEQYF.

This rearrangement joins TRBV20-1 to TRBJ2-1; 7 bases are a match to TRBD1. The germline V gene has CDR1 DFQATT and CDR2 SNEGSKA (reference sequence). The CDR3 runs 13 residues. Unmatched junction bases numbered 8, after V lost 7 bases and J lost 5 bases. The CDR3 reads CSGQTGTHNEQFF. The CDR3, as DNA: TGCAGTGGTCAGACAGGGACGCACAATGAGCAGTTCTTC.

Written as DNA, the CDR3 is TGCAGTGCTAGATCGGGGCTGGTCCCCTACGAGCAGTACTTC. Its translation: CSARSGLVPYEQYF. The chain combines TRBV20-1 with TRBJ2-7, with D possibly being TRBD1 or TRBD2 (5 bases each). This CDR3 contains 14 residues. From germline, CDR1 is DFQATT and CDR2 SNEGSKA (reference sequence). V was clipped by 2 bases and J by 2 bases, with 13 bases between them.

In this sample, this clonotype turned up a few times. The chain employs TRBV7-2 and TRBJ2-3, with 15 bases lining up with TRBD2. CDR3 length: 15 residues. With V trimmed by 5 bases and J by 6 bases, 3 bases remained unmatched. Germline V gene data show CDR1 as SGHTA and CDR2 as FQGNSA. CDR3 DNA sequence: TGTGCCAGCAGCGTCGGGACTAGCGGGAGGGATACGCAGTATTTT. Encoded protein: CASSVGTSGRDTQYF.

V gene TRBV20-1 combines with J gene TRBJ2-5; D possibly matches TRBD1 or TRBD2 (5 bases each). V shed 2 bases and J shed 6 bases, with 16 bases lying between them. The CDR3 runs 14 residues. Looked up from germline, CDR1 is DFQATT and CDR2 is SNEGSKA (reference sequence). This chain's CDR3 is CSARRPGTGKTQYF. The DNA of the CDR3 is TGCAGTGCTAGAAGACCCGGGACCGGGAAGACCCAGTACTTC.

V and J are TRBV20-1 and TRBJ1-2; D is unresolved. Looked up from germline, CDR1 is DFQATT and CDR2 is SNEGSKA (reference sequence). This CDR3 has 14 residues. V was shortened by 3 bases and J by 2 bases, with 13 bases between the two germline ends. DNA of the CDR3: TGCAGTGCTAGTACGACGGGGATGAACTATGGCTACACCTTC. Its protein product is CSASTTGMNYGYTF.

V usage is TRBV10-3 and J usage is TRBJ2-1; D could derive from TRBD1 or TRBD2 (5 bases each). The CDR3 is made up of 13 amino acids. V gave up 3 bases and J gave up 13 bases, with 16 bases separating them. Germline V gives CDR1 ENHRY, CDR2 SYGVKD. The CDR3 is CAISEVEGETQFF. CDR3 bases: TGTGCCATCAGTGAAGTAGAAGGGGAGACCCAGTTCTTC.

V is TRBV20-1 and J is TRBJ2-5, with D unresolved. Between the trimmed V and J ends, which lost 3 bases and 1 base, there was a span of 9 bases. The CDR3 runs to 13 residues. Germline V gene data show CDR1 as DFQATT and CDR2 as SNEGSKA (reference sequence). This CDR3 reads CSARDASQETQYF. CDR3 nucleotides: TGCAGTGCTAGGGACGCCTCCCAAGAGACCCAGTACTTC.

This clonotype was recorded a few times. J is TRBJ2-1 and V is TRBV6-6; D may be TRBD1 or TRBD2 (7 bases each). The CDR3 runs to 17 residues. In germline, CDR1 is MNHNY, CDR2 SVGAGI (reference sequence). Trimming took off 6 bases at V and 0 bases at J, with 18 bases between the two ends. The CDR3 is CASRARGGSSSYNEQFF. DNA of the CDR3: TGTGCCAGCAGGGCCAGGGGGGGCTCAAGCTCCTACAATGAGCAGTTCTTC.

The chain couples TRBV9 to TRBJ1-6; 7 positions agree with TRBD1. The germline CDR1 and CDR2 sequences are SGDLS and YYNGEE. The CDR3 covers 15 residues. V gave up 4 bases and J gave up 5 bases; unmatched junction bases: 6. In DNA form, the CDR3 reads TGTGCCAGCAGCTTAGGGACAGCAAATAATTCACCCCTCCACTTT. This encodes CASSLGTANNSPLHF.

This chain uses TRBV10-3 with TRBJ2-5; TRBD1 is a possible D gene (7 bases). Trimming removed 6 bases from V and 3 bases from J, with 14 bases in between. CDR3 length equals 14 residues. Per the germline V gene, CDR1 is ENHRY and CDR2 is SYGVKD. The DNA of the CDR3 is TGTGCCATCAGCCGGACAGGAGGGGAAGAGACCCAGTACTTC. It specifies CAISRTGGEETQYF.